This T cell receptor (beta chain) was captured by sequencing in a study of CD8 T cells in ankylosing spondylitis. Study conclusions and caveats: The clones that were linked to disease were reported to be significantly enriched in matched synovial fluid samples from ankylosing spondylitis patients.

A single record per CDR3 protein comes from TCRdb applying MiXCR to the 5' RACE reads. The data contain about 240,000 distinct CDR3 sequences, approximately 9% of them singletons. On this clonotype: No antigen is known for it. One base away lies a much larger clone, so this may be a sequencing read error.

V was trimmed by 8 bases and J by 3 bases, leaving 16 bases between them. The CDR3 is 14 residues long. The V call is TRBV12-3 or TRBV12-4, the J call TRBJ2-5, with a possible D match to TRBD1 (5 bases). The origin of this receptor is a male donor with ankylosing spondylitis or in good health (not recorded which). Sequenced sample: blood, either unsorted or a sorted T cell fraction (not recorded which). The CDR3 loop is CASALGLVEETQYF. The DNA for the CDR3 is TGTGCCAGCGCCCTGGGGCTGGTCGAAGAGACCCAGTACTTC.